The 16 T cell receptor beta chains reported below all come from one sample, sequenced in a study of CD8 T cells in ankylosing spondylitis. Study-wide points: Within ankylosing spondylitis blood, a TCR beta motif made up of under 10 highly homologous variants appeared to be characteristic.

TCRdb re-analysed the 5' RACE reads in MiXCR, keeping a single row per CDR3 protein. The sample has about 390,000 distinct CDR3 sequences; around 22% are singletons. These receptors are not linked to any known antigen. Sequencing was done on a sample of blood, either unsorted or a sorted T cell fraction (not recorded which). Receptors were obtained from a male donor with ankylosing spondylitis.

This chain links TRBV6-5 with TRBJ1-5; 8 bases map to TRBD1. Germline V gene data show CDR1 as MNHEY and CDR2 as SVGAGI. Trimming at V came to 4 bases and at J to 7 bases, leaving 6 bases not matched to a gene. The CDR3 totals 14 residues. The CDR3 DNA reads as TGTGCCAGCAGTTCCGACAGGGGTAGCCAGCCCCAGCATTTT. This gives the protein CASSSDRGSQPQHF.

This clonotype was seen a handful of times. The genes are TRBV10-3 and TRBJ2-7; the match to TRBD1 covers 8 bases. The ends lost 0 bases at V and 6 bases at J; junction bases unmatched: 4. Germline V gives CDR1 ENHRY, CDR2 SYGVKD. The CDR3 loop spans 14 amino acids. This CDR3 is CAISESYRGAEQYF. The DNA of the CDR3 is TGTGCCATCAGTGAGTCGTACAGGGGGGCCGAGCAGTACTTC.

In its sample, this clonotype was seen a few times. V usage is TRBV19 and J usage is TRBJ1-1; TRBD1 agrees at 8 bases. The V segment lost 6 bases and the J segment 7 bases; nucleotides outside the gene matches: 7. Germline CDR1 is LNHDA and CDR2 is SQIVND (reference sequence). The CDR3 sequence is 13 residues long. The chain's CDR3 is CASRTQGGNEAFF. The DNA of the CDR3 is TGTGCCAGTAGGACACAGGGGGGGAATGAAGCTTTCTTT. The full variable domain, in which reference TRBV19 and TRBJ1-1 provide the parts outside the CDR3, is DGGITQSPKYLFRKEGQNVTLSCEQNLNHDAMYWYRQDPGQGLRLIYYSQIVNDFQKGDIAEGYSVSREKKESFPLTVTSAQKNPTAFYLCASRTQGGNEAFFGQGTRLTVV.

This clonotype was recorded a few times. The V and J genes are TRBV29-1 and TRBJ2-1; 8 bases are a match to TRBD1. The CDR3 spans 11 residues. The trim removed 6 bases at V and 9 bases at J, leaving 4 bases unmatched. From germline, CDR1 is SQVTM and CDR2 ANQGSEA. Written as DNA, the CDR3 is TGCAGCGTCAAACAGGGGGGTGAGCAGTTCTTC. Protein sequence: CSVKQGGEQFF.

J is TRBJ2-3 and V is TRBV9; D call uncertain. The CDR3 spans 15 residues. Germline loops: CDR1 SGDLS, CDR2 YYNGEE. The V and J ends lost 0 bases and 2 bases respectively, with 10 bases between them. Here the CDR3 reads CASSVGLRNTDTQYF. In DNA, the CDR3 is TGTGCCAGCAGCGTAGGTTTGAGAAACACAGATACGCAGTATTTT.

This clonotype was seen a few times. The V call is TRBV5-1, the J call TRBJ2-1; 7 bases match TRBD2. The CDR3 contains 16 residues. V dropped 1 base and J dropped 3; count of bases not matched to a gene: 7. Germline CDR1 reads SGHRS; CDR2 reads YFSETQ. The CDR3 here is CASSLRLAEIYNEQFF. As DNA, the CDR3 is TGCGCCAGCAGCTTGCGACTAGCAGAAATCTACAATGAGCAGTTCTTC.

Only a few counts were recorded for this clonotype. DNA for the CDR3: TGTGCCAGCAGCCCGGGACAGGGGGCGAGACAGCCCCAGCATTTT. As protein: CASSPGQGARQPQHF. The chain is built from TRBV9 and TRBJ1-5; 12 bases are shared with TRBD1. The trim removed 4 bases at V and 7 bases at J, leaving 6 bases unmatched. Germline loops: CDR1 SGDLS, CDR2 YYNGEE. This CDR3 is 15 amino acids long.

In its sample, this clonotype was seen a few times. V is TRBV5-5 and J is TRBJ1-2; a possible D gene is TRBD1 (6 bases). The CDR3 spans 14 residues. V lost 0 bases and J 5 bases, leaving 11 bases between the germline ends. Germline loops: CDR1 SGHKS, CDR2 YYEKEE (reference sequence). CDR3 DNA: TGTGCCAGCAGCTTGGGACAGGTTCCGTATGGCTACACCTTC. It specifies CASSLGQVPYGYTF.

The chain employs TRBV6-2 or TRBV6-3 and TRBJ1-5, with TRBD1 identical over 8 bases. CDR1 is MNHEY, CDR2 SVGEGT, per germline. Trimming removed 9 bases from V and 0 bases from J; junction bases left unmatched: 7. The CDR3 has 15 amino acids. The CDR3 sequence is CASQTGAYSNQPQHF. The CDR3 nucleotides are TGTGCCAGTCAGACAGGGGCCTATAGCAATCAGCCCCAGCATTTT.

This clonotype was found a few times. The chain combines TRBV12-3 or TRBV12-4 with TRBJ2-5; the D gene is possibly TRBD2 (6 bases). The V and J ends lost 4 bases and 1 base respectively, with 10 bases between them. CDR3 length: 14 amino acids. The CDR3 nucleotides read TGTGCCAGCAGTTCGGGAGCGGGCCAAGAGACCCAGTACTTC. Encoded protein: CASSSGAGQETQYF.

This clonotype was seen a few times. The rearrangement links TRBV3-1 to TRBJ2-1; D possibly corresponds to TRBD2 (6 bases). Between the trimmed V and J ends, which lost 0 bases and 5 bases, there was a span of 11 bases. There are 15 residues in the CDR3. Germline V gives CDR1 LGHDT, CDR2 YNNKEL (reference sequence). CDR3 nucleotides: TGTGCCAGCAGCCAAGATTTCGGGAGCCACAATGAGCAGTTCTTC. This sequence encodes CASSQDFGSHNEQFF.

This sequence joins TRBV2 and TRBJ1-5; D not resolved. V was cut by 8 bases and J by 7 bases, with 18 bases left in between. Germline V CDR1 and CDR2: SNHLY, FYNNEI. There are 14 residues in the CDR3. CDR3 bases: TGTGCCAGCCAATGGACCCGATCCCCCCAGCCCCAGCATTTT. This encodes CASQWTRSPQPQHF.

This clonotype came up a few times. The CDR3 DNA sequence: TGCAGCGTTCGTTTCGGTCGGGAGGGCACAGATACGCAGTATTTT. It specifies CSVRFGREGTDTQYF. The J gene is TRBJ2-3, the V gene TRBV29-1; 7 bases fit TRBD2. The CDR3 runs to 15 residues. CDR1 is SQVTM, CDR2 ANQGSEA, per germline. Trimming at V came to 5 bases and at J to 1 base, leaving 9 bases not matched to a gene.

Only a few counts were recorded for this clonotype. This chain connects TRBV11-2 to TRBJ2-2, with D perhaps matching TRBD2 (5 bases). Germline assignment: CDR1 SGHAT and CDR2 FQNNGV. The CDR3 sequence is 17 residues long. The V end lost 0 bases, the J end lost 0 bases, and 11 bases lay between the germline ends. CDR3 in DNA: TGTGCCAGCAGCTTAGATCCGGGGAGCGCGAACACCGGGGAGCTGTTTTTT. This codes for CASSLDPGSANTGELFF.

This clonotype appeared a few times. The chain has TRBV7-3 and TRBJ2-5; TRBD1 might be the D (6 bases). The CDR3 consists of 15 residues. The V gene lost 1 base and the J gene lost 2 bases, with 11 bases spanning the gap. CDR1 is SGHTA, CDR2 FQGTGA, per germline. The CDR3 nucleotides are TGTGCCAGCAGCTTAAACGTTGGACAGCAAGAGACCCAGTACTTC. Translation: CASSLNVGQQETQYF. The full variable domain, completed using reference TRBV7-3 and TRBJ2-5, is GAGVSQTPSNKVTEKGKYVELRCDPISGHTALYWYRQSLGQGPEFLIYFQGTGAADDSGLPNDRFFAVRPEGSVSTLKIQRTERGDSAVYLCASSLNVGQQETQYFGPGTRLLVL.

This clonotype was detected many times. The chain couples TRBV4-1 to TRBJ2-1; TRBD1 or TRBD2 may be the D gene (5 bases each). The CDR3 has 14 amino acids. CDR1 is MGHRA, CDR2 YSYEKL, per germline. Trimming removed 1 base from V and 6 bases from J, with 10 bases in between. As DNA, the CDR3 is TGCGCCAGCAGCCAAGGGGGGTCCCGCAATGAGCAGTTCTTC. Its translation: CASSQGGSRNEQFF.